This TCR beta chain is from a study of cytomegalovirus exposure and HLA in healthy donors. CDR3 length: 14 amino acids. Per germline, CDR1 MGHRA and CDR2 YSYEKL. The ends were cut back, 2 bases at V and 0 bases at J, with 5 bases in the middle. To note about this clone: No antigen is known for it.

The study did not record CMV serostatus for this donor. Regarding the study as a whole: The study flagged around 150 TCR beta chains as cytomegalovirus-associated. V- and J-gene trimming of TCR beta was linked (in a later analysis) to a missense DCLRE1C variant. About 90% or about 30% of the time was how often most TCR beta V segments were productive, according to an earlier analysis.

PCR amplification relied on 60 Vbeta primers (plus 13 Jbeta primers). Clones were read by immunoSEQ multiplex PCR, and TCRdb kept only the in-frame ones, dropping some. The sample lists about 230,000 clones, more than 75% occurring once. The TCR originated in a human donor in good health. Specimen: PBMCs. V is TRBV4-1 and J is TRBJ2-4; no reliable D call. The CDR3 spells CASSQPLAKNIQYF. The CDR3 DNA follows: TGCGCCAGCAGCCAACCGTTAGCCAAAAACATTCAGTACTTC.